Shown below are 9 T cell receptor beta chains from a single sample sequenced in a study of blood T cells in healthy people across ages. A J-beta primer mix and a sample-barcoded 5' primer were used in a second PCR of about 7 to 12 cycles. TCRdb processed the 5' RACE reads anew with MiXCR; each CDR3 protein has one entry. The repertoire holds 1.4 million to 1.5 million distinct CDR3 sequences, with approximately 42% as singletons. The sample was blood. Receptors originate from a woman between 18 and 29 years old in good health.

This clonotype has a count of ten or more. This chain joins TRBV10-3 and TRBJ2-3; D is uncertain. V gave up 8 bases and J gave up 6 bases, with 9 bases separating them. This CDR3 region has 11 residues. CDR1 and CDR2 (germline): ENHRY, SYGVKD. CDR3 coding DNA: TGTGCCATCTCACTCTACGATACGCAGTATTTT. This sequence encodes CAISLYDTQYF.

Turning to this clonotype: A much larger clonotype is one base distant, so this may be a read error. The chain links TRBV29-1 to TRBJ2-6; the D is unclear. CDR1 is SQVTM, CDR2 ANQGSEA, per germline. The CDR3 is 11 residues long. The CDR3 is CSVSGVNVLTF. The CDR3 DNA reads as TGCAGCGTTTCTGGGGTCAACGTCCTGACTTTC.

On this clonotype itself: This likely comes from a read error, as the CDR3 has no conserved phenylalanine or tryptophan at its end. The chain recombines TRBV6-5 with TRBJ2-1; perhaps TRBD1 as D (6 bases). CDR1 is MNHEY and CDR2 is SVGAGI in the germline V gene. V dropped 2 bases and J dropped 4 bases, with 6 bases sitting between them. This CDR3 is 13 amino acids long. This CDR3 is CASSYDRYNEQFL. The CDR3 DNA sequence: TGTGCCAGCAGTTACGACAGGTACAATGAGCAGTTCTTA.

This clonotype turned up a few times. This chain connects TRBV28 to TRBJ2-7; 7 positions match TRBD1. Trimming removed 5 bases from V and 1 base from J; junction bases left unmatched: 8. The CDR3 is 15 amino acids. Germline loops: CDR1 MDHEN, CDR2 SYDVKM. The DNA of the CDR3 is TGTGCCAGCAGTCTACAGGGGATCCCGTCCTACGAGCAGTACTTC. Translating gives CASSLQGIPSYEQYF.

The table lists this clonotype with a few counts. CDR3 protein: CASSAGTGGDGYTF. CDR3 coding DNA: TGTGCCAGCAGCGCAGGGACAGGGGGTGATGGCTACACCTTC. The chain links TRBV9 to TRBJ1-2, with 11 nucleotides matching TRBD1. The CDR3 has 14 amino acids. V lost 3 bases to trimming and J lost 6 bases; unmatched junction nucleotides: 4. Germline V gives CDR1 SGDLS, CDR2 YYNGEE.

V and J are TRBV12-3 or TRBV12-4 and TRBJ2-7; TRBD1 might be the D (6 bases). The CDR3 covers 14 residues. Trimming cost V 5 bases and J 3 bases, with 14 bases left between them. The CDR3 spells CASSPRQELYEQYF. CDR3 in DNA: TGTGCCAGCAGTCCTCGACAGGAACTCTACGAGCAGTACTTC.

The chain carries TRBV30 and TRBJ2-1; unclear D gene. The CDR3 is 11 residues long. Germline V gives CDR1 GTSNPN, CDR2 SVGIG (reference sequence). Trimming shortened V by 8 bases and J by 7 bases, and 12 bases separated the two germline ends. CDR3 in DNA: TGTGCCCGGACCGCGCTGAATGAGCAGTTCTTC. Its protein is CARTALNEQFF.

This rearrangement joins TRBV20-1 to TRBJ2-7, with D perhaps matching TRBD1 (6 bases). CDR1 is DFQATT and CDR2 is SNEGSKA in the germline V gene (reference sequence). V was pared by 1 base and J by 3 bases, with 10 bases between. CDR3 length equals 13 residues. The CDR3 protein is CSARADRNYEQYF. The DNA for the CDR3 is TGCAGTGCTAGAGCGGACAGAAACTACGAGCAGTACTTC.

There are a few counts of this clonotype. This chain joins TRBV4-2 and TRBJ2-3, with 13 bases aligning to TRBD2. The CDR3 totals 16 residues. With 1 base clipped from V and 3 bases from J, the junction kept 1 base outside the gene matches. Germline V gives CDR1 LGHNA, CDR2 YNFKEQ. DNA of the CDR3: TGTGCCAGCAGCCAAGTGACTAGCGGGAGGACAGATACGCAGTATTTT. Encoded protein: CASSQVTSGRTDTQYF.